A single sample is the source of the 30 T cell receptor beta chains below, sequenced in a study of cytomegalovirus exposure and HLA in healthy donors. Using immunoSEQ multiplex PCR, the repertoire was profiled, and TCRdb retains in-frame clones only, with some absent. Among 90,000 to 150,000 clones listed, roughly 90% were seen once. Sequenced input: PBMCs. All receptors derive from a woman aged 18-29 years in good health and CMV-seropositive.

This sequence joins TRBV5-1 and TRBJ2-1, with 11 bases that match TRBD2. The CDR3 loop spans 16 amino acids. Trimming removed 0 bases from V and 7 bases from J; junction bases left unmatched: 6. The germline V gene has CDR1 SGHRS and CDR2 YFSETQ. DNA of the CDR3: TGCGCCAGCAGCTTGGGACTAGCGGGACGTCGTAATGAGCAGTTCTTC. This translates into CASSLGLAGRRNEQFF.

This sequence joins TRBV5-1 and TRBJ1-1, with 11 bases matching TRBD1. The CDR3 contains 15 residues. J was trimmed by 4 bases and V by 4 bases; bases with no gene match: 6. Germline V gene data show CDR1 as SGHRS and CDR2 as YFSETQ. The CDR3, as DNA: TGCGCCAGCAGCCGGGGACAGGGGGTGCTCACTGAAGCTTTCTTT. This codes for CASSRGQGVLTEAFF.

This clone was detected once. The chain recombines TRBV9 with TRBJ1-2; TRBD1 is a possible D gene (5 bases). Trimming removed 0 bases at V and 3 bases at J, with 21 bases between. Germline V CDR1 and CDR2: SGDLS, YYNGEE. CDR3 length: 18 residues. The CDR3 DNA sequence: TGTGCCAGCAGCGTAGCGGAGGGGCCCCACTGGGGGGACTATGGCTACACCTTC. Residues: CASSVAEGPHWGDYGYTF.

V is TRBV6-1 and J is TRBJ1-1, with TRBD1 matching over 8 bases. Trimming at V came to 6 bases and at J to 2 bases, leaving 5 bases not matched to a gene. CDR1 is MNHNS, CDR2 SASEGT, per germline. CDR3 length equals 14 residues. The CDR3 protein is CASSRDRINTEAFF. The DNA of the CDR3 is TGTGCCAGCAGCCGGGACAGGATAAACACTGAAGCTTTCTTT.

The chain uses TRBV19 and TRBJ1-1, with 9 nucleotides matching TRBD1. CDR3 length: 17 residues. V trimming: 5 bases; J trimming: 1 base; junction bases outside the gene matches: 11. The germline V gene encodes CDR1 LNHDA and CDR2 SQIVND (reference sequence). Here the CDR3 DNA reads TGTGCCAGTAGTTTTCGATTACAGGGGGCGCGGAACACTGAAGCTTTCTTT. Residues: CASSFRLQGARNTEAFF.

This clone appeared once. The chain recombines TRBV7-3 with TRBJ2-2, with no clear D. V shed 2 bases and J shed 3 bases, with 4 bases lying between them. CDR1 is SGHTA, CDR2 FQGTGA, per germline. The CDR3 is 13 residues long. The CDR3 spells CASSLYHTGELFF. In nucleotides, the CDR3 is TGTGCCAGCAGCTTATATCACACCGGGGAGCTGTTTTTT.

The J gene is TRBJ1-2, the V gene TRBV6-1; TRBD1 agrees at 8 bases. This CDR3 is built from 15 residues. J was trimmed by 5 bases and V by 2 bases; bases with no gene match: 7. Germline CDR1 reads MNHNS; CDR2 reads SASEGT. This chain's CDR3 is CASSEMAGGRYGYTF. The CDR3 DNA reads as TGTGCCAGCAGTGAAATGGCAGGGGGCAGGTATGGCTACACCTTC.

The chain links TRBV2 to TRBJ2-2; 7 nucleotides line up with TRBD2. The length of the CDR3 is 14 residues. Germline trimming cut 9 bases from V and 3 bases from J; bases unmatched to any gene: 7. In germline, CDR1 is SNHLY, CDR2 FYNNEI. This chain's CDR3 is CASMTSRHTGELFF. The CDR3, as DNA: TGTGCCAGTATGACTAGCAGGCACACCGGGGAGCTGTTTTTT.

V and J are TRBV6-6 and TRBJ1-2, with D perhaps TRBD1 (6 bases). Trimming shortened V by 2 bases and J by 3 bases, and 7 bases separated the two germline ends. This CDR3 has 13 amino acids. Germline CDR1 and CDR2: MNHNY and SVGAGI (reference sequence). The CDR3 is CASSYGGDYGYTF. The CDR3 DNA reads as TGTGCCAGCAGTTACGGGGGCGACTATGGCTACACCTTC.

The chain employs TRBV7-2 and TRBJ2-5; TRBD2 matches 9 bases. This CDR3 spans 14 amino acids. Trimming removed 4 bases from V and 7 bases from J; junction bases left unmatched: 7. Germline lookup yields CDR1 SGHTA and CDR2 FQGNSA. In DNA form, the CDR3 reads TGTGCCAGCAGCTCCGTAGCGGGAGAAGGGACCCAGTACTTC. This translates into CASSSVAGEGTQYF.

This rearrangement joins TRBV15 to TRBJ2-2; D call uncertain. CDR3 length equals 17 residues. V was pared by 0 bases and J by 4 bases, with 15 bases between. Per germline, CDR1 LNHNV and CDR2 YYDKDF (reference sequence). CDR3 DNA sequence: TGTGCCACCAGCAGAGATCTGTCAAGAAGTAGCACCGGGGAGCTGTTTTTT. Encoded protein: CATSRDLSRSSTGELFF.

The chain combines TRBV7-3 with TRBJ1-1; D is unclear. Germline values: CDR1 SGHTA, CDR2 FQGTGA. The V gene lost 2 bases and the J gene lost 4 bases, with 8 bases spanning the gap. This CDR3 has 13 amino acids. The CDR3 DNA is TGTGCCAGCAGCTTAGCTACTAGCACTGAAGCTTTCTTT. This encodes CASSLATSTEAFF.

The chain is built from TRBV11-2 and TRBJ1-3; a possible D gene is TRBD1 (6 bases). The germline V gene encodes CDR1 SGHAT and CDR2 FQNNGV. Trimming stripped 4 bases from V and 4 bases from J, with 17 bases between. This CDR3 contains 16 residues. Written as DNA, the CDR3 is TGTGCCAGCAGCTGGGGGCAGGGGAAAGGGGGAAACACCATATATTTT. Residues: CASSWGQGKGGNTIYF. The variable domain in full, with the rest retrieved from reference TRBV11-2 and TRBJ1-3, is EAGVAQSPRYKIIEKRQSVAFWCNPISGHATLYWYQQILGQGPKLLIQFQNNGVVDDSQLPKDRFSAERLKGVDSTLKIQPAKLEDSAVYLCASSWGQGKGGNTIYFGEGSWLTVV.

The V and J genes are TRBV6-6 and TRBJ2-4, with 7 bases that match TRBD1. The germline CDR1 and CDR2 sequences are MNHNY and SVGAGI (reference sequence). V was clipped by 5 bases and J by 3 bases; unmatched bases: 10. This CDR3 spans 16 amino acids. CDR3 in DNA: TGTGCCAGCAGTGGATGGGACAGCGGCCTCAAAAACATTCAGTACTTC. Amino acids: CASSGWDSGLKNIQYF.

The rearrangement links TRBV10-3 to TRBJ2-3; 8 bases match TRBD2. The J segment lost 1 base and the V segment lost 3 bases, leaving 12 bases of the junction unmatched. Germline lookup yields CDR1 ENHRY and CDR2 SYGVKD. The CDR3 length is 18 residues. CDR3 bases: TGTGCCATCAGTGAAGGCGGGAGGCCTACCCCTGGCACAGATACGCAGTATTTT. It is translated as CAISEGGRPTPGTDTQYF.

The chain employs TRBV27 and TRBJ2-2; 9 bases fit TRBD2. The trim removed 2 bases at V and 0 bases at J, leaving 4 bases unmatched. The germline gives CDR1 MNHEY, CDR2 SMNVEV (reference sequence). This CDR3 has 17 residues. The CDR3 DNA reads as TGTGCCAGCAGTTTACTCGGACTAGCGTCGAACACCGGGGAGCTGTTTTTT. Protein: CASSLLGLASNTGELFF.

This chain links TRBV6-6 with TRBJ1-1, with D possibly matching TRBD1 (5 bases). The CDR3 runs 14 residues. V was shortened by 7 bases and J by 5 bases, with 17 bases between the two germline ends. Germline V CDR1 and CDR2: MNHNY, SVGAGI (reference sequence). Here the CDR3 reads CASTPGGLITEAFF. The CDR3 nucleotides are TGTGCCAGCACCCCGGGGGGTTTGATAACTGAAGCTTTCTTT.

V gene TRBV2 combines with J gene TRBJ1-2; TRBD1 agrees at 8 bases. Unmatched junction bases numbered 6, after V lost 7 bases and J lost 2 bases. The germline gives CDR1 SNHLY, CDR2 FYNNEI. The CDR3 extends over 14 amino acids. CDR3 DNA: TGTGCCAGCAATACAGGGGGTCGGAACTATGGCTACACCTTC. This encodes CASNTGGRNYGYTF.

The gene calls are TRBV2 and TRBJ2-3; 10 bases match TRBD2. The trim removed 6 bases at V and 0 bases at J, leaving 3 bases unmatched. CDR1 and CDR2 from the germline V gene are SNHLY and FYNNEI. The CDR3 runs 15 residues. The CDR3 region is CASRLTSGSTDTQYF. DNA for the CDR3: TGTGCCAGCAGGCTGACTAGCGGGAGCACAGATACGCAGTATTTT.

This sequence joins TRBV19 and TRBJ2-5; 7 bases fit TRBD2. This CDR3 spans 13 amino acids. Germline trimming cut 3 bases from V and 9 bases from J; bases unmatched to any gene: 7. CDR1 is LNHDA, CDR2 SQIVND, per germline (reference sequence). The CDR3 loop is CASSIGRITAQYF. The CDR3 coding sequence is TGTGCCAGTAGTATCGGGAGGATCACGGCCCAGTACTTC.

The V and J genes are TRBV9 and TRBJ2-5; TRBD2 agrees at 12 bases. Germline V CDR1 and CDR2: SGDLS, YYNGEE. With V trimmed by 1 base and J by 4 bases, 5 bases remained unmatched. The CDR3 runs 16 residues. The CDR3 region has the DNA TGTGCCAGCAGCGTAAATGGACTAGCGGGACGAGAGACCCAGTACTTC. Translated: CASSVNGLAGRETQYF.

The CDR3, as DNA: TGCAGTGCTAGAGGGAGTGGCTACACCTTC. Its translation is CSARGSGYTF. V usage is TRBV20-1 and J usage is TRBJ1-2; D gene ambiguous. The CDR3 length is 10 residues. Trimming shortened V by 1 base and J by 7 bases, and 4 bases separated the two germline ends. CDR1 and CDR2 (germline): DFQATT, SNEGSKA (reference sequence).

This clone was seen a handful of times. The chain couples TRBV4-2 to TRBJ1-5, with unresolved D. V dropped 0 bases and J dropped 6 bases, with 12 bases sitting between them. The CDR3 is made up of 15 amino acids. Germline V gene lookup returns CDR1 LGHNA and CDR2 YNFKEQ. The CDR3 DNA sequence: TGTGCCAGCAGCCAAGAGGGTCATGGGAGTCAGCCCCAGCATTTT. This translates into CASSQEGHGSQPQHF.

The chain recombines TRBV30 with TRBJ2-7; 7 bases are shared with TRBD1. V dropped 4 bases and J dropped 2; count of bases not matched to a gene: 8. This CDR3 has 14 amino acids. From germline, CDR1 is GTSNPN and CDR2 SVGIG (reference sequence). The CDR3 sequence: CAWTLGTVAYEQYF. Here the CDR3 DNA reads TGTGCCTGGACCCTCGGGACAGTCGCCTACGAGCAGTACTTC.

This clone was detected only once. The CDR3 DNA reads as TGCGCCAGCAGCCAAGAAAAAAACCGGGGGGGCTTCACAGATACGCAGTATTTT. It yields the protein CASSQEKNRGGFTDTQYF. V and J are TRBV4-1 and TRBJ2-3; 8 bases are shared with TRBD2. The length of the CDR3 is 18 residues. Germline trimming cut 0 bases from V and 2 bases from J; bases unmatched to any gene: 10. CDR1 MGHRA and CDR2 YSYEKL come from the germline V gene.

This clone showed up just once. The J gene is TRBJ2-7, the V gene TRBV7-2, with TRBD1 matching over 7 bases. Germline-derived CDR1 and CDR2 are SGHTA and FQGNSA. V lost 2 bases, J lost 3 bases, and 7 bases stayed unmatched. The CDR3 is 15 residues long. CDR3 amino acids: CASSLPDRSVYEQYF. The CDR3 region has the DNA TGTGCCAGCAGCTTACCGGACAGGAGCGTCTACGAGCAGTACTTC.

The V gene is TRBV27, the J gene TRBJ1-1; TRBD1 aligns across 9 bases. Germline CDR1 and CDR2: MNHEY and SMNVEV (reference sequence). The CDR3 consists of 15 residues. V was clipped by 5 bases and J by 5 bases; unmatched bases: 9. DNA of the CDR3: TGTGCCAGCAGTGTTAACAGGGGGCGCATGACTGAAGCTTTCTTT. It codes for CASSVNRGRMTEAFF.

J is TRBJ2-2 and V is TRBV30; no reliable D call. CDR1 GTSNPN and CDR2 SVGIG come from the germline V gene (reference sequence). The CDR3 runs to 14 residues. V was cut by 0 bases and J by 5 bases, with 10 bases left in between. This chain's CDR3 is CAWSVASLTGELFF. The CDR3 DNA reads as TGTGCCTGGAGTGTAGCCTCTTTGACCGGGGAGCTGTTTTTT.

This chain links TRBV27 with TRBJ1-2, with D tentatively TRBD1 (5 bases). The CDR3 totals 15 residues. CDR1 is MNHEY and CDR2 is SMNVEV in the germline V gene (reference sequence). The V end was cut by 2 bases, the J end by 4 bases, with 14 bases between. Here the CDR3 reads CASSLGAGQIYGYTF. DNA for the CDR3: TGTGCCAGCAGTTTAGGCGCGGGGCAGATCTATGGCTACACCTTC.

This sequence joins TRBV28 and TRBJ2-7; 7 bases agree with TRBD2. J lost 6 bases, V lost 3 bases, and 8 bases had no gene match. The CDR3 is 14 amino acids. Per germline, CDR1 MDHEN and CDR2 SYDVKM. The CDR3 is CASSFIGGEGEQYF. Here the CDR3 DNA reads TGTGCCAGCAGTTTCATTGGAGGGGAGGGCGAGCAGTACTTC.